Sequencing of this T cell receptor beta chain was carried out in a study of preoperative IRX-2 immunotherapy in early breast cancer. Measured with immunoSEQ multiplex PCR; TCRdb has only the in-frame clones, and not every one. The sample has 35,000 to 45,000 clones, about 80% seen once. Treatment indicated: preoperative locoregional IRX-2 cytokine immunotherapy. Preoperative locoregional IRX-2 cytokine immunotherapy was tested in the phase Ib source study. The V gene's germline CDR1 is MNHGY and CDR2 SAAAGT. The CDR3 runs 15 residues. V was shortened by 5 bases and J by 1 base, with 15 bases between the two germline ends.

This TCR was recovered from a human donor with breast cancer. The rearrangement uses TRBV6-8 and TRBJ2-7; D may match TRBD1 or TRBD2 (5 bases each). Sequencing used tumor tissue, obtained after IRX-2 immunotherapy. CDR3 DNA sequence: TGTGCCAGCAGTGGGTACAGGACTTTTTCCTACGAGCAGTACTTC. It encodes CASSGYRTFSYEQYF.